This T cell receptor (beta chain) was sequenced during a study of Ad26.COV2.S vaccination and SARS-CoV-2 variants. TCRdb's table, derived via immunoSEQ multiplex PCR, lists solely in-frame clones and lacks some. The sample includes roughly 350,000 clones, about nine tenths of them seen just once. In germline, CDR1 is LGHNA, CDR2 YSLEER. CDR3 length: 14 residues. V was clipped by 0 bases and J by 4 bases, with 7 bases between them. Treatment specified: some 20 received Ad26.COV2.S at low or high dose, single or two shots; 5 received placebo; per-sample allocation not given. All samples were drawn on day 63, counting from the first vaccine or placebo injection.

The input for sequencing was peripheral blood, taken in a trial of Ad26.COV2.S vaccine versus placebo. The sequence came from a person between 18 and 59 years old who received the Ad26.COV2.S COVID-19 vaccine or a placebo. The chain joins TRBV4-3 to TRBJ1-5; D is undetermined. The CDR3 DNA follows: TGCGCCAGCAGCCAAGATGCGGGTAATCAGCCCCAGCATTTT. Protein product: CASSQDAGNQPQHF.